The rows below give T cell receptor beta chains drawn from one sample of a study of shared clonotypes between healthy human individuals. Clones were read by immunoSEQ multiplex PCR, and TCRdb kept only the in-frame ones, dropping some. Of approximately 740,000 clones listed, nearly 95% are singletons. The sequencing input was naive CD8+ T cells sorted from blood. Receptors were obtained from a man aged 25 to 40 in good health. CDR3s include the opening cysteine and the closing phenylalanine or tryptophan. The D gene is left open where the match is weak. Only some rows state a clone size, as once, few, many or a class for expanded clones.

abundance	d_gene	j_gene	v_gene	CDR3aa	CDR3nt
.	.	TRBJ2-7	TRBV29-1	CSVVWGAYEQYF	TGCAGCGTTGTGTGGGGGGCCTACGAGCAGTACTTC
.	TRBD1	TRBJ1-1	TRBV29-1	CSVDDRVVDEAFF	TGCAGCGTTGACGACAGGGTAGTGGATGAAGCTTTCTTT
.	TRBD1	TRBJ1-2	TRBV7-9	CASSLGTGVPYGYTF	TGTGCCAGCAGCTTAGGGACAGGGGTACCCTATGGCTACACCTTC
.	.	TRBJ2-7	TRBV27	CASSTPVGKQYF	TGTGCCAGCAGCACCCCTGTGGGGAAGCAGTACTTC
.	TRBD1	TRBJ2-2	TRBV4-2	CASSQGHRGNTGELFF	TGTGCCAGCAGCCAAGGGCACAGGGGCAACACCGGGGAGCTGTTTTTT
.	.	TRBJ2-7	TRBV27	CASSPIDSIHEQYF	TGTGCCAGCAGTCCAATTGATTCTATCCACGAGCAGTACTTC
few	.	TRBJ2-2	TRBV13	CASSQAVTGELFF	TGTGCCAGCAGCCAGGCCGTCACCGGGGAGCTGTTTTTT
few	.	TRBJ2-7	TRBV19	CASSGVSYEQYF	TGTGCCAGTTCGGGGGTCTCCTACGAGCAGTACTTC
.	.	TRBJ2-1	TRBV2	CASSGQGSYNEQFF	TGTGCCAGCAGTGGTCAGGGCTCCTACAATGAGCAGTTCTTC
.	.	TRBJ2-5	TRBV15	CATSALAGGSKETQYF	TGTGCCACCAGCGCCCTAGCAGGCGGGTCTAAAGAGACCCAGTACTTC
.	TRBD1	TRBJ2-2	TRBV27	CASMLAGGLAGELFF	TGTGCCAGCATGCTCGCAGGGGGCTTAGCCGGGGAGCTGTTTTTT
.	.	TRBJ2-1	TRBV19	CASSSLVEQFF	TGTGCCAGTAGTTCACTAGTTGAGCAGTTCTTC
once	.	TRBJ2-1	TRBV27	CASSYSGSYNEQFF	TGTGCCAGCAGTTACAGCGGCTCCTACAATGAGCAGTTCTTC
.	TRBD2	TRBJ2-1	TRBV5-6	CASSLVRLADYNEQFF	TGTGCCAGCAGCTTGGTCCGGCTAGCGGATTACAATGAGCAGTTCTTC
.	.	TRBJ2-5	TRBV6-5	CASRPGYQETQYF	TGTGCCAGCAGACCAGGGTATCAAGAGACCCAGTACTTC
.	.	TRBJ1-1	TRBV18	CASHGSRTNTEAFF	TGTGCCAGCCACGGGAGCAGGACGAACACTGAAGCTTTCTTT
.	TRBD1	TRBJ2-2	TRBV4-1	CASSQTVGGDTGELFF	TGCGCCAGCAGCCAAACCGTAGGGGGCGACACCGGGGAGCTGTTTTTT
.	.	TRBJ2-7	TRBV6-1	CASSESRGPYEQYF	TGTGCCAGCAGTGAATCTCGAGGACCCTACGAGCAGTACTTC
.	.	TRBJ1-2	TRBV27	CASTPDTLYYGYTF	TGTGCCAGCACCCCGGACACCCTCTACTATGGCTACACCTTC
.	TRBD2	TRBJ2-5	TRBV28	CASSVNGGALGETQYF	TGTGCCAGCAGTGTTAACGGGGGGGCGCTTGGTGAGACCCAGTACTTC
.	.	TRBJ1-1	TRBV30	CAWILRGGTWNTEAFF	TGTGCCTGGATCCTACGGGGGGGGACTTGGAACACTGAAGCTTTCTTT
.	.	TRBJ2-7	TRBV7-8	CASSSTPPSGQYF	TGTGCCAGCAGCTCCACTCCCCCCTCAGGGCAGTACTTC
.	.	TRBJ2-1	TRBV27	CASRGGNEQFF	TGTGCCAGCAGGGGGGGCAATGAGCAGTTCTTC
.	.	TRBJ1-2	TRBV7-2	CASSLAPGAYGYTF	TGTGCCAGCAGCTTAGCTCCAGGGGCGTATGGCTACACCTTC
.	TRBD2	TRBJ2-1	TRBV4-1	CASRPSGLTYNEQFF	TGCGCCAGCAGGCCGTCGGGACTAACCTACAATGAGCAGTTCTTC
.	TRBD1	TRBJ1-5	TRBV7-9	CASSSGQADQPQHF	TGTGCCAGCAGCTCCGGACAGGCGGATCAGCCCCAGCATTTT
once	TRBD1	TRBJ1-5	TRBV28	CASSLGQGGQPQHF	TGTGCCAGCAGTCTTGGACAGGGCGGTCAGCCCCAGCATTTT
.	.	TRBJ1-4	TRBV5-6	CASSRTTTNEKLFF	TGTGCCAGCAGCAGGACGACAACTAATGAAAAACTGTTTTTT
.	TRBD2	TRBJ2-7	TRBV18	CASSPGTSTVYEQYF	TGTGCCAGCTCACCAGGGACTAGTACGGTCTACGAGCAGTACTTC
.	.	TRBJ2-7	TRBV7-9	CASSLGVDTYEQYF	TGTGCCAGCAGCTTAGGGGTCGACACCTACGAGCAGTACTTC
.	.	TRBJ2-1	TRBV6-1	CAIMLGRGLNEQFF	TGTGCCATCATGTTGGGGAGGGGGTTAAATGAGCAGTTCTTC
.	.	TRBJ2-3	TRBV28	CASSLPSRGNTQYF	TGTGCCAGCAGTTTACCCTCCAGGGGAAATACGCAGTATTTT
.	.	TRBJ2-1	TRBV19	CATTLSSYNEQFF	TGTGCCACTACCCTAAGCTCCTACAATGAGCAGTTCTTC
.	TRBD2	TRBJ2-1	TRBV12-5	CASGVGTSGLNEQFF	TGTGCTAGTGGTGTTGGGACTAGCGGCTTAAATGAGCAGTTCTTC
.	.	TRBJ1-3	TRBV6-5	CASRFQGSGNTIYF	TGTGCCAGCAGGTTCCAGGGCTCTGGAAACACCATATATTTT
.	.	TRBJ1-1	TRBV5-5	CASSWRGTGVPEAFF	TGTGCCAGCAGCTGGAGGGGAACTGGGGTCCCTGAAGCTTTCTTT
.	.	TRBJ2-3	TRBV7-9	CASSLDPGPDTQYF	TGTGCCAGCAGCTTAGATCCGGGTCCAGATACGCAGTATTTT
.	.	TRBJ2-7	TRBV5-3	CARSPVGEAGARYEQYF	TGTGCCAGAAGCCCGGTGGGGGAGGCAGGGGCTCGGTACGAGCAGTACTTC
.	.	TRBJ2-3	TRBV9	CASSAISFTSTDTQYF	TGTGCCAGCAGCGCAATTTCCTTTACTAGCACAGATACGCAGTATTTT
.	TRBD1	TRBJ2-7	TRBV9	CASSDGTGAYEQYF	TGTGCCAGCAGCGACGGGACAGGGGCCTACGAGCAGTACTTC
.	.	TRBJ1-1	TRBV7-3	CASSLDGREAFF	TGTGCCAGCAGCTTAGACGGCAGGGAGGCTTTCTTT
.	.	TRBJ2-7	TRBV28	CASSAGQTYEQYF	TGTGCCAGCAGTGCGGGACAGACCTACGAGCAGTACTTC
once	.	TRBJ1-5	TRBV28	CASSPQGNHQPQHF	TGTGCCAGCAGTCCCCAGGGTAACCATCAGCCCCAGCATTTT
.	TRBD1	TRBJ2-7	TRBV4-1	CASSQPPGQGFYEQYF	TGCGCCAGCAGCCAACCTCCGGGACAGGGTTTCTACGAGCAGTACTTC
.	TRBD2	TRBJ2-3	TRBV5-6	CASSQVSGRYTDTQYF	TGTGCCAGCTCTCAAGTGAGCGGGAGGTACACAGATACGCAGTATTTT
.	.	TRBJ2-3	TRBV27	CASSLWGASTDTQYF	TGTGCCAGCAGTTTATGGGGGGCTAGCACAGATACGCAGTATTTT
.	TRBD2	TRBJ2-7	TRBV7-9	CASTLREGVPLHEQYF	TGTGCCAGCACTCTACGGGAGGGAGTCCCCCTCCACGAGCAGTACTTC
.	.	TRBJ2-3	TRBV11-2	CASSLARSRGTDTQYF	TGTGCCAGCAGCTTAGCAAGAAGTCGCGGGACAGATACGCAGTATTTT
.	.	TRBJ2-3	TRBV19	CASSIGGGYTDTQYF	TGTGCCAGTAGTATAGGTGGAGGTTACACAGATACGCAGTATTTT
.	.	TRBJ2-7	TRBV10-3	CAISNEGRAPYEQYF	TGTGCCATCAGCAACGAAGGCCGGGCACCCTACGAGCAGTACTTC
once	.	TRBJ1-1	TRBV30	CAWTLPRQNTEAFF	TGTGCCTGGACTCTCCCGAGGCAGAACACTGAAGCTTTCTTT
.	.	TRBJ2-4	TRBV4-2	CASSQWVGETKNIQYF	TGTGCCAGCAGCCAATGGGTGGGGGAGACCAAAAACATTCAGTACTTC
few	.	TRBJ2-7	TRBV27	CASSWVSGDYEQYF	TGTGCCAGCTCCTGGGTGTCTGGAGACTACGAGCAGTACTTC
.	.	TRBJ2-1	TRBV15	CATSRDLGGNEQFF	TGTGCCACCAGCAGAGATTTAGGTGGAAATGAGCAGTTCTTC
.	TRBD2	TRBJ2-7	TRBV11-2	CASSLDPGLAESSYEQYF	TGTGCCAGCAGCTTAGATCCCGGACTAGCGGAGAGCTCCTACGAGCAGTACTTC
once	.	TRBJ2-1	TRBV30	CAWSASVSSYNEQFF	TGTGCCTGGAGTGCATCGGTGAGCTCCTACAATGAGCAGTTCTTC
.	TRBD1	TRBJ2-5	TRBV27	CASWTGRTETQYF	TGTGCCAGCTGGACAGGGAGAACGGAGACCCAGTACTTC
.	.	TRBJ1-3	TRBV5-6	CASSLSQGGNTIYF	TGTGCCAGCAGCTTGTCGCAGGGGGGAAACACCATATATTTT
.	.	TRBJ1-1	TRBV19	CASSIQTGRLDTEAFF	TGTGCCAGTAGTATTCAAACCGGCAGGCTCGACACTGAAGCTTTCTTT
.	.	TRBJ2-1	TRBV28	CASSFRMSPAVDEQFF	TGTGCCAGCAGTTTTCGAATGAGCCCAGCGGTCGATGAGCAGTTCTTC